The rows below give T cell receptor beta chains drawn from one sample of a study of blood T cell repertoires in COVID-19. Generated by immunoSEQ multiplex PCR, the TCRdb table keeps only in-frame clones and is missing some. The profile covers 70,000 to 90,000 clones, with roughly 84% appearing a single time and approximately 12% taken by the ten largest. Sequenced sample: peripheral blood. These receptors were obtained from a human donor in a cohort sampled during active COVID-19. The CDR3 runs from the conserved cysteine through the conserved F or W. Fields, in order: V gene, clone size, J gene, D gene, CDR3 DNA, CDR3 protein. D genes are given only for firm matches. Clone sizes are given selectively: once, few, many, or a class where the clone is expanded.

TRBV2	few	TRBJ1-2	-	TGTGCCAGCGGAGGGATAGCTAACTATGGCTACACCTTC	CASGGIANYGYTF
TRBV6-5	-	TRBJ1-4	-	TGTGCCAGCATACGGGGGGCGTATGAAAAACTGTTTTTT	CASIRGAYEKLFF
TRBV12-3/TRBV12-4	-	TRBJ1-5	-	TGTGCCAGCAGTTGGGGCAGGGGTCAGCCCCAGCATTTT	CASSWGRGQPQHF
TRBV3-1/TRBV3-2	-	TRBJ1-4	-	TGTGCCAGCAGCCCTCTTCGTGGCGGGGAAAAACTGTTTTTT	CASSPLRGGEKLFF
TRBV25-1	-	TRBJ2-7	TRBD1	TGTGCCAGCAGTATACAGGGGCGGGAGCAGTACTTC	CASSIQGREQYF
TRBV6-5	once	TRBJ2-3	-	TGTGCCAGCAGTTTGAATAGGAACAGTTACACAGATACGCAGTATTTT	CASSLNRNSYTDTQYF
TRBV28	-	TRBJ1-5	TRBD1	TGTGCCAGCAGTCTCCTCGGACAGGCGATCAATCAGCCCCAGCATTTT	CASSLLGQAINQPQHF
TRBV6-5	-	TRBJ1-2	TRBD1	TGTGCCAGCAGCCCGGATCCTGGACAGGACTATGGCTACACCTTC	CASSPDPGQDYGYTF
TRBV9	-	TRBJ2-1	TRBD1	TGTGCCAGCAGCGTAGCAGGACAGGGGGCGCAAAATGAGCAGTTCTTC	CASSVAGQGAQNEQFF
TRBV19	-	TRBJ2-7	TRBD1	TGTGCCAGTAGTGGGGCAGGGGGCGAGCAGTACTTC	CASSGAGGEQYF
TRBV27	-	TRBJ2-5	TRBD1	TGTGCCAGCAGTATCGGACAGGGAACGGAGACCCAGTACTTC	CASSIGQGTETQYF
TRBV7-9	-	TRBJ1-5	-	TGTGCCAGCAGCCCGGGCCAGGGAAAAGGCAATCAGCCCCAGCATTTT	CASSPGQGKGNQPQHF
TRBV20-1	-	TRBJ2-7	-	TGCAGTGCTAGTCCCCGGACAAATCCACGCGAGCAGTACTTC	CSASPRTNPREQYF
TRBV11-2	-	TRBJ2-2	-	TGTGCCAGCAGCCTCCGACAGTTGCCCGGGGAGCTGTTTTTT	CASSLRQLPGELFF
TRBV7-9	-	TRBJ2-5	TRBD2	TGTGCCAGCAAGGAGCCTAGCGGGATCCAAGAGACCCAGTACTTC	CASKEPSGIQETQYF
TRBV3-1/TRBV3-2	-	TRBJ1-6	-	TGTGCCAGCAGCCTTCCTGGCAGTTCACCCCTCCACTTT	CASSLPGSSPLHF
TRBV6-5	-	TRBJ1-2	TRBD1	TGTGCCAGCAGTTACTCCTACAGGGGATCGTATGGCTACACCTTC	CASSYSYRGSYGYTF
TRBV3-1/TRBV3-2	-	TRBJ1-1	-	TGTGCCAGCAGCCAAGGCCAGGGGAGCCGCACTGAAGCTTTCTTT	CASSQGQGSRTEAFF
TRBV6-1	-	TRBJ1-5	TRBD1	TGTGCCAGCAGTGACAGGGGGCTCAATCAGCCCCAGCATTTT	CASSDRGLNQPQHF
TRBV5-8	-	TRBJ1-5	-	TGTGCCAGCAGCGGACGACAGCGTAATCAGCCCCAGCATTTT	CASSGRQRNQPQHF
TRBV2	-	TRBJ2-5	-	TGTGCCAGCAGTGCCCCTGGCCGAGAGACCCAGTACTTC	CASSAPGRETQYF
TRBV7-2	-	TRBJ2-3	-	TGTGCCAGCAGCTTAGGGCTGTCCCCGGGTACGCAGTATTTT	CASSLGLSPGTQYF
TRBV6-6	-	TRBJ1-1	-	TGTGCCAGCAGTTCTCAGGACAGCAACACTGAAGCTTTCTTT	CASSSQDSNTEAFF
TRBV7-8	-	TRBJ2-7	-	TGTGCCAGCAGCTTAGTTTGGGGAAGGGGTTCAACCGAAGGGGCCGAGCAGTACTTC	CASSLVWGRGSTEGAEQYF
TRBV5-1	few	TRBJ2-1	TRBD2	TGCGCCAGCAGCTGGGAGGGACCAGCCTACAATGAGCAGTTCTTC	CASSWEGPAYNEQFF
TRBV5-5	-	TRBJ1-2	TRBD1	TGTGCCAGCAGCTTGGACGCGACAGGGTGGCGAGGCTACACCTTC	CASSLDATGWRGYTF
TRBV7-3	-	TRBJ2-5	TRBD2	TGTGCCAGCAGCTTATCGAGCGGGAGAGGGGAAGAGACCCAGTACTTC	CASSLSSGRGEETQYF
TRBV5-5	once	TRBJ1-6	TRBD1	TGTGCCAGCAGCTCCGGGACAGGGGTTAATTCACCCCTCCACTTT	CASSSGTGVNSPLHF
TRBV7-8	-	TRBJ1-1	-	TGTGCCAGCAGACCAACAGGGTGGACTGAAGCTTTCTTT	CASRPTGWTEAFF
TRBV29-1	-	TRBJ2-5	TRBD2	TGCAGCGTACTAGCGGGGGGGCTAGAGACCCAGTACTTC	CSVLAGGLETQYF
TRBV5-4	few	TRBJ2-5	-	TGTGCCAGCAGACCAGCCCGGGGCCAAGAGACCCAGTACTTC	CASRPARGQETQYF
TRBV19	once	TRBJ2-5	-	TGTGCCAGTACCCCAACGGCACTAGACAAAGAGACCCAGTACTTC	CASTPTALDKETQYF
TRBV5-1	-	TRBJ2-5	TRBD2	TGCGCCAGCAGCTTGGGACTAGCGGGGGCTAGTTGGGAGACCCAGTACTTC	CASSLGLAGASWETQYF
TRBV7-2	-	TRBJ2-7	-	TGTGCCAGCAGCTTCAGTCTCACCTCCTACGAGCAGTACTTC	CASSFSLTSYEQYF
TRBV7-9	-	TRBJ1-1	-	TGTGCCAGCAGCTTAGTGGGCGAGAACACTGAAGCTTTCTTT	CASSLVGENTEAFF
TRBV19	-	TRBJ2-7	-	TGTGCCAGTACCTTGACAGGGGGCGCAGCGGGGGGGCCCGAGCAGTACTTC	CASTLTGGAAGGPEQYF
TRBV29-1	once	TRBJ2-5	-	TGCAGCGTTACAAATCCCCAGGAGACCCAGTACTTC	CSVTNPQETQYF
TRBV10-1	-	TRBJ2-5	-	TGCGCCAGCAGTGAGTCCGGGGGGACCCAGTACTTC	CASSESGGTQYF
TRBV12-3/TRBV12-4	-	TRBJ1-2	TRBD1	TGTGCCAGCAGCCGACAGGGCTATGGCTACACCTTC	CASSRQGYGYTF
TRBV5-1	-	TRBJ1-1	-	TGCGCCAGCAGCTCCGGAGGGTTAGGCACTGAAGCTTTCTTT	CASSSGGLGTEAFF
TRBV19	-	TRBJ1-3	-	TGTGCCAGTAGTATTTCCCCAGGCCGCTCTGGAAACACCATATATTTT	CASSISPGRSGNTIYF
TRBV7-8	-	TRBJ2-7	TRBD2	TGTGCCAGCAGCTTAGACGCGGGGGGCGCCTACGAGCAGTACTTC	CASSLDAGGAYEQYF
TRBV5-1	-	TRBJ2-4	TRBD1	TGCGCCAGCAGCTTGGTGGGACAGCGACCCGAAAACATTCAGTACTTC	CASSLVGQRPENIQYF
TRBV19	once	TRBJ1-5	-	TGTGCCAGTTGTGCAGGAAGAAATCAGCCCCAGCATTTT	CASCAGRNQPQHF
TRBV30	-	TRBJ1-2	-	TGTGCCTGGAATGGAGGGGCGAAAAACTATGGCTACACCTTC	CAWNGGAKNYGYTF
TRBV5-4	-	TRBJ2-2	-	TGTGCCAGCAGCTTCAAACAGGGTACCACCGGGGAGCTGTTTTTT	CASSFKQGTTGELFF
TRBV27	-	TRBJ1-2	-	TGTGCCAGCAGTCGAACTCCGAATTCCAATGGCTACACCTTC	CASSRTPNSNGYTF
TRBV28	-	TRBJ1-2	TRBD1	TGTGCCAGCAGTTTAGGCGTTTTTCAGGGGGCTTATGGCTACACCTTC	CASSLGVFQGAYGYTF
TRBV25-1	-	TRBJ1-1	TRBD1	TGTGCCAGCAGCGGACAGGGTGGCACTGAAGCTTTCTTT	CASSGQGGTEAFF
TRBV2	-	TRBJ2-2	TRBD2	TGTGCCAGCAGTCAGGGACTAGAGTTAACCCGGGAGCTGTTTTTT	CASSQGLELTRELFF
TRBV10-3	-	TRBJ1-1	-	TGTGCCATCAGTGAAAAGGGGAAGGGGACTGAAGCTTTCTTT	CAISEKGKGTEAFF
TRBV2	-	TRBJ2-2	TRBD2	TGTGCCAGCATGAGCGGGGCGAACACCGGGGAGCTGTTTTTT	CASMSGANTGELFF
TRBV6-1	-	TRBJ2-7	-	TGTGCCAGCAGTGAACGGGATGACAAGGCCTACGAGCAGTACTTC	CASSERDDKAYEQYF